This record covers a single T cell receptor (beta chain). The antigen is unknown. Focal radiation plus CTLA-4 blockade with ipilimumab was administered to patients who had chemo-refractory metastatic non-small-cell lung cancer. This entry is derived from a study of radiotherapy plus CTLA-4 blockade in lung cancer. Turning to the study itself: Objective responses were observed in about 17% of patients, and disease control was achieved by approximately 32%.

V lost 5 bases and J 0 bases, leaving 7 bases between the germline ends. The germline gives CDR1 MNHEY, CDR2 SVGAGI. CDR3 size: 14 residues. Sequencing used immunoSEQ multiplex PCR; TCRdb keeps in-frame clones, though not all of them. This sample carries over 70,000 clones, approximately 86% of them seen once, and the ten largest clones take 2% to 2.5%. Study-wide results and caveats: Blood saw expansion of tumor-derived TCR clones after radiotherapy plus ipilimumab.

This receptor was identified in a human donor with non-small cell lung cancer who had a partial response to radiotherapy plus ipilimumab. The rearrangement uses TRBV6-5 and TRBJ2-2; TRBD2 might be the D (6 bases). The source was peripheral blood, collected from a patient treated with radiotherapy plus ipilimumab. The CDR3 DNA follows: TGTGCCAGCAGTAAGCGGGCGAACACCGGGGAGCTGTTTTTT. Its protein is CASSKRANTGELFF.